The 16 T cell receptor beta chains in this list originate from one sample, sequenced in a study of T cell responses to AZD1222 COVID-19 vaccine. Repertoires were generated with immunoSEQ multiplex PCR, while TCRdb's copy carries only in-frame clones and drops some. There are over 95,000 clones in the sample; 88% occur only once, and approximately 16% lies in the top ten. This sample comprised peripheral blood, obtained 28 days after the second AZD1222 dose. These receptor sequences come from an adult who received the AZD1222 COVID-19 vaccine.

The J gene is TRBJ1-2, the V gene TRBV3-1 (or the pseudogene TRBV3-2); unclear D gene. V was trimmed by 1 base and J by 1 base, leaving 13 bases between them. Germline V gene lookup returns CDR1 LGHDT and CDR2 YNNKEL (reference sequence). The CDR3 has 16 residues. CDR3 amino acids: CASSQGHLGGNYGYTF. DNA for the CDR3: TGTGCCAGCAGCCAAGGACACCTAGGCGGTAACTATGGCTACACCTTC.

V usage is TRBV12-3 or TRBV12-4 and J usage is TRBJ2-3; D ambiguous. V gave up 3 bases and J gave up 3 bases, with 4 bases separating them. The CDR3 is 12 residues long. The CDR3 nucleotides are TGTGCCAGCAGTTTGGGGACAGATACGCAGTATTTT. This encodes CASSLGTDTQYF.

The chain has TRBV10-1 and TRBJ2-7; 8 nucleotides line up with TRBD1. The CDR3 has 14 amino acids. Germline lookup yields CDR1 WNHNN and CDR2 SYGVQD (reference sequence). Trimming took 6 bases from V and 2 from J; bases not matched to a gene: 6. CDR3 sequence reads: CASSDRGPPYEQYF. DNA for the CDR3: TGCGCCAGCAGCGACAGGGGTCCCCCCTACGAGCAGTACTTC.

The chain employs TRBV27 and TRBJ2-5, with D possibly being TRBD2 (6 bases). Per the germline V gene, CDR1 is MNHEY and CDR2 is SMNVEV (reference sequence). The CDR3 sequence is 17 residues long. V was cut by 6 bases and J by 5 bases, with 25 bases left in between. CDR3 coding DNA: TGTGCCAGCAGACGCTCGGCGGTGTACGGGGGATTGGAGACCCAGTACTTC. Encoded protein: CASRRSAVYGGLETQYF.

The chain combines TRBV7-9 with TRBJ1-4; D is ambiguous. Trimming removed 6 bases at V and 5 bases at J, with 10 bases between. This CDR3 comprises 13 residues. The germline V gene encodes CDR1 SEHNR and CDR2 FQNEAQ (reference sequence). Here the CDR3 reads CASRPGRNEKLFF. CDR3 coding DNA: TGTGCCAGCAGGCCCGGGCGGAATGAAAAACTGTTTTTT.

The V call is TRBV27, the J call TRBJ2-3, with D possibly TRBD2 on 6 matching bases. CDR1 is MNHEY and CDR2 is SMNVEV in the germline V gene (reference sequence). This CDR3 has 13 amino acids. Trimming cost V 8 bases and J 3 bases, with 12 bases left between them. The chain's CDR3 is CASRWAGTDTQYF. The CDR3 coding sequence is TGTGCCAGCCGTTGGGCGGGAACAGATACGCAGTATTTT.

The V and J genes are TRBV11-3 and TRBJ2-5; a possible D gene is TRBD1 (5 bases). CDR1 is SGHNT, CDR2 YENEEA, per germline. This CDR3 has 14 residues. The V end lost 0 bases, the J end lost 4 bases, and 9 bases lay between the germline ends. CDR3 amino acids: CASSLDRTRETQYF. The CDR3 DNA sequence: TGTGCCAGCAGCTTAGATAGGACACGAGAGACCCAGTACTTC. Variable domain in full (rest from reference TRBV11-3 and TRBJ2-5): EAGVVQSPRYKIIEKKQPVAFWCNPISGHNTLYWYLQNLGQGPELLIRYENEEAVDDSQLPKDRFSAERLKGVDSTLKIQPAELGDSAVYLCASSLDRTRETQYFGPGTRLLVL.

V gene TRBV28 combines with J gene TRBJ1-2; 7 bases agree with TRBD1. This CDR3 has 12 amino acids. Losses at the gene ends were 4 bases for V and 8 bases for J; bases not matched to a gene: 4. Germline V gene sequence: CDR1 MDHEN, CDR2 SYDVKM. CDR3 nucleotides: TGTGCCAGCAGTTCGCAGGGGGAAGGCTACACCTTC. Translation gives CASSSQGEGYTF.

The rearrangement links TRBV6-5 to TRBJ2-5; tentative D call: TRBD2 (6 bases). From germline, CDR1 is MNHEY and CDR2 SVGAGI. V lost 7 bases and J lost 9, with 18 bases in between. The CDR3 contains 13 residues. CDR3 sequence (DNA): TGTGCCAGCACCAAACGGCGGGACGGGGCCCAGTACTTC. Protein: CASTKRRDGAQYF.

The V call is TRBV19, the J call TRBJ2-1; 12 bases map to TRBD2. Germline CDR1 reads LNHDA; CDR2 reads SQIVND (reference sequence). V lost 5 bases to trimming and J lost 0 bases; unmatched junction nucleotides: 5. This CDR3 comprises 17 residues. The CDR3 region has the DNA TGTGCCAGTAGTCCACCTAGCGGGAGGGCCTCCTACAATGAGCAGTTCTTC. Its protein product is CASSPPSGRASYNEQFF.

V usage is TRBV28 and J usage is TRBJ2-3, with 8 bases fitting TRBD2. Germline-derived CDR1 and CDR2 are MDHEN and SYDVKM. Unmatched junction bases numbered 18, after V lost 7 bases and J lost 6 bases. The CDR3 covers 17 residues. The chain's CDR3 is CASTQIVSGVILDTQYF. The CDR3 bases are TGTGCCAGCACCCAGATTGTTAGCGGGGTTATCCTGGATACGCAGTATTTT.

The genes are TRBV28 and TRBJ1-6; 7 nucleotides agree with TRBD1. This CDR3 has 14 amino acids. Germline trimming cut 5 bases from V and 8 bases from J; bases unmatched to any gene: 6. Germline V gene sequence: CDR1 MDHEN, CDR2 SYDVKM. For the CDR3, the DNA is TGTGCCAGCAGTACGACAGGGAGGGATTCACCCCTCCACTTT. Amino acids: CASSTTGRDSPLHF.

The J gene is TRBJ1-5, the V gene TRBV4-1, with D unresolved. The CDR3 totals 17 residues. V lost 0 bases, J lost 4 bases, and 16 bases lay in between. Per germline, CDR1 MGHRA and CDR2 YSYEKL. The CDR3 DNA reads as TGCGCCAGCAGCCAAGAACTTGCGGCGGTTAGGAATCAGCCCCAGCATTTT. This encodes CASSQELAAVRNQPQHF.

There are a few counts of this clone. The rearrangement joins TRBV2 to TRBJ2-6; D perhaps matches TRBD2 (6 bases). V lost 2 bases and J lost 2, with 13 bases in between. There are 17 residues in the CDR3. Germline lookup yields CDR1 SNHLY and CDR2 FYNNEI. CDR3 in DNA: TGTGCCAGCAGTGAAAGCGGGTTAAACCCTGGGGCCAACGTCCTGACTTTC. It yields the protein CASSESGLNPGANVLTF.

This chain joins TRBV4-2 and TRBJ2-6; no clear D gene. The V gene lost 0 bases and the J gene lost 3 bases, with 6 bases spanning the gap. This CDR3 has 15 amino acids. CDR1 LGHNA and CDR2 YNFKEQ come from the germline V gene. The CDR3, as DNA: TGTGCCAGCAGCCAAGATGGCAATGGGGCCAACGTCCTGACTTTC. Its translation is CASSQDGNGANVLTF.

The chain employs TRBV11-2 and TRBJ2-7; D unclear. From germline, CDR1 is SGHAT and CDR2 FQNNGV. The CDR3 contains 14 residues. The V end was cut by 3 bases, the J end by 0 bases, with 9 bases between. CDR3 in DNA: TGTGCCAGCAGCTTTTCCGAGAGCTCCTACGAGCAGTACTTC. Translated: CASSFSESSYEQYF.